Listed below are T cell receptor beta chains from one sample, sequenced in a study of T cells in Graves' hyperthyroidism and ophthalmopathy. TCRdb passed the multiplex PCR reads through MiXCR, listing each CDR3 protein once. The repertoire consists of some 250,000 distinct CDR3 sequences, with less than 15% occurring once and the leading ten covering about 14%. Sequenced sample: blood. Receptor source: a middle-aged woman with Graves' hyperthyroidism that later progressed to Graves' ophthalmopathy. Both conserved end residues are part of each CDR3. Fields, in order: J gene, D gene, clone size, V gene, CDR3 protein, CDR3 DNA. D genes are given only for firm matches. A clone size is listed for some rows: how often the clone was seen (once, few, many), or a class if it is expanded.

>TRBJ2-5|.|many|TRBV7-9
CASSPSRLYQETQYF
TGTGCCAGCAGCCCCTCGCGTCTGTACCAAGAGACCCAGTACTTC
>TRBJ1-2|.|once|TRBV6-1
CASSGWQRVNYGYTF
TGTGCCAGCAGTGGCTGGCAGAGGGTAAACTATGGCTACACCTTC
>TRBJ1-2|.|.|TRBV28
CASRRVGYTF
TGTGCCAGCAGAAGGGTTGGCTACACCTTC
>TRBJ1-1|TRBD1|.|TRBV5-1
CASSRYGTGFDTEAFF
TGCGCCAGCAGTCGCTACGGGACAGGGTTTGACACTGAAGCTTTCTTT
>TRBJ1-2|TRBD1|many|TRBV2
CASSEVGRGPYGYTF
TGTGCCAGCAGTGAAGTGGGCAGGGGGCCTTATGGCTACACCTTC
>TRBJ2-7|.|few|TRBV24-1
CATSDFAGYEQYF
TGTGCCACCAGTGATTTCGCGGGGTACGAGCAGTACTTC
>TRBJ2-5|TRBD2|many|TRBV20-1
CSARVAGGPRHGETQYF
TGCAGTGCTAGGGTAGCGGGAGGGCCTCGGCATGGGGAGACCCAGTACTTC
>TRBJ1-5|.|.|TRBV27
CASSLGPGHQPQHF
TGTGCCAGCAGTTTAGGTCCTGGGCATCAGCCCCAGCATTTT
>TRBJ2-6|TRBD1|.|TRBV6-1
CASSAPQGTGRPGANVLTF
TGTGCCAGCAGTGCCCCCCAAGGGACAGGGAGGCCTGGGGCCAACGTCCTGACTTTC
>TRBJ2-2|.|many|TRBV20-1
CSARDYSRAGTGELFF
TGCAGTGCTAGAGATTATTCCAGAGCGGGCACCGGGGAGCTGTTTTTT
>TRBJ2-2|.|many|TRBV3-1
CASRNVEGEGLGGELFF
TGTGCCAGCAGGAACGTCGAAGGGGAAGGACTGGGCGGGGAGCTGTTTTTT
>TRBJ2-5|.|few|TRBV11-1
CASSPRPGPEEKTQYF
TGTGCCAGCAGCCCCCGCCCTGGGCCGGAGGAAAAGACCCAGTACTTC
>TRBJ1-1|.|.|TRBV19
CASTHGGLWTEAFF
TGTGCCAGTACCCATGGGGGCCTGTGGACTGAAGCTTTCTTT
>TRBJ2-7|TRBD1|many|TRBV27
CASSLVGTGTYEQYF
TGTGCCAGCAGTCTTGTCGGGACAGGGACCTACGAGCAGTACTTC
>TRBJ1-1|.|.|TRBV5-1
CASSLNPANTEAFF
TGCGCCAGCAGCCTTAACCCTGCGAACACTGAAGCTTTCTTT
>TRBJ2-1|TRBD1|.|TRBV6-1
CASSDPARGLNEQFF
TGTGCCAGCAGCGATCCCGCCAGGGGGCTCAATGAGCAGTTCTTC
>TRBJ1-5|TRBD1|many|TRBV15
CATSSGQVPWPQHF
TGTGCCACCAGCAGTGGACAGGTTCCCTGGCCCCAGCATTTT
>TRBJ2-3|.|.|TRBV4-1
CASSQGRIRTRKDTQYF
TGCGCCAGCAGCCAAGGGAGGATTAGGACACGAAAAGATACGCAGTATTTT
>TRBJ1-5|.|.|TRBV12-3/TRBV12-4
CASSLSGRPSNQPQHF
TGTGCCAGCAGTTTATCCGGGAGGCCAAGCAATCAGCCCCAGCATTTT
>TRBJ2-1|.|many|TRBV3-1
CASSDWTVSSYNEQFF
TGTGCCAGCAGCGACTGGACAGTGAGCTCCTACAATGAGCAGTTCTTC
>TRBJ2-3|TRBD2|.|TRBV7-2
CASSPRTSGRTDTQYF
TGTGCCAGCAGCCCCCGGACTAGCGGACGCACAGATACGCAGTATTTT
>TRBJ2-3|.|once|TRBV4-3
CASSLDGSTDTQYF
TGCGCCAGCAGCTTGGACGGTAGCACAGATACGCAGTATTTT
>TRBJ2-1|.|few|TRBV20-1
CSADRGLDLNEQFF
TGCAGTGCTGACCGGGGTCTCGATTTAAATGAGCAGTTCTTC
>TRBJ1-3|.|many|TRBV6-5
CASSYGVYLSEPGNTIYF
TGTGCCAGCAGTTATGGGGTGTACCTCTCTGAGCCTGGAAACACCATATATTTT
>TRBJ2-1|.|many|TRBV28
CASSLNVGGGLGNEQFF
TGTGCCAGCAGTTTAAACGTGGGTGGGGGTCTAGGCAATGAGCAGTTCTTC
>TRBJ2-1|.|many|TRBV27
CANSTRLTATYNEQFF
TGTGCCAACAGCACCCGGTTGACTGCAACCTACAATGAGCAGTTCTTC
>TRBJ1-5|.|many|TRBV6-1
CASSLRQPNQPQHF
TGTGCCAGCAGCCTGCGACAGCCCAATCAGCCCCAGCATTTT